The 21 T cell receptor beta chains below were found in one sample sequenced in a study of CD4 and CD8 cells across lung adenocarcinoma regions. One entry per CDR3 protein results from TCRdb running MiXCR on the PCR reads. The data contain about 6,700 distinct CDR3 sequences, around 48% of them singletons. The sample comprised CD8+ T cells from the center of a lung tumor. These TCRs come from a female donor with lung adenocarcinoma. The CD4 and CD8 labels of this study may be unreliable.

Relative to its sample, this clonotype is large. This rearrangement joins TRBV6-1 to TRBJ2-1; the match to TRBD1 covers 9 bases. CDR1 MNHNS and CDR2 SASEGT come from the germline V gene. Trimming removed 5 bases from V and 7 bases from J; junction bases left unmatched: 6. This CDR3 contains 14 residues. In DNA, the CDR3 is TGTGCCAGCAGTCTCCGGGACAGGGATAATGAGCAGTTCTTC. Encoded protein: CASSLRDRDNEQFF.

With respect to this clonotype: A read error may explain this, as a much larger clone is one base away. The V call is TRBV6-4, the J call TRBJ2-1, with D possibly matching TRBD2 (5 bases). The DNA matches TRBJ2-7 better at its end, which makes the J call doubtful. The CDR3 contains 14 residues. Germline V gene lookup returns CDR1 MRHNA and CDR2 SNTAGT. The CDR3 sequence: CASSETPSLNEQYF. In nucleotides, the CDR3 is TGTGCCAGCAGTGAGACTCCTAGCCTCAATGAGCAGTACTTC.

This chain joins TRBV12-3 or TRBV12-4 and TRBJ2-4; D is perhaps TRBD1 or TRBD2 (5 bases each). This CDR3 is built from 15 residues. Trimming removed 8 bases from V and 10 bases from J, with 24 bases in between. CDR3 residues: CASVSGQGAKDIQYF. CDR3 DNA: TGTGCCAGCGTTTCGGGGCAGGGAGCCAAAGATATTCAGTACTTC.

The V call is TRBV6-1, the J call TRBJ1-1; 9 bases are shared with TRBD1. Germline V lookup: CDR1 MNHNS, CDR2 SASEGT. V trimming: 6 bases; J trimming: 4 bases; junction bases outside the gene matches: 6. CDR3 length: 14 amino acids. The CDR3 nucleotides are TGTGCCAGCAGGGAGGGACAGGGTGTCACTGAAGCTTTCTTT. It codes for CASREGQGVTEAFF.

The chain uses TRBV7-6 and TRBJ2-1, with TRBD2 matching over 7 bases. The J call may be faulty, since TRBJ2-5 better matches the DNA end. Germline V gene sequence: CDR1 SGHVS, CDR2 FNYEAQ. The CDR3 contains 15 residues. The CDR3 here is CASSLVWGGTETQYF. For the CDR3, the DNA is TGTGCCAGCAGCTTAGTTTGGGGGGGGACAGAGACCCAGTACTTC.

This clonotype has at least ten counts. This chain links TRBV25-1 with TRBJ1-5, with D possibly TRBD1 on 5 matching bases. Trimming took 4 bases from V and 9 from J, leaving 19 bases between them. Per germline, CDR1 MGHDK and CDR2 SYGVNS. The CDR3 runs to 15 residues. CDR3 loop: CASSAGDGSVGPQHF. The CDR3 DNA reads TGTGCCAGCAGTGCCGGGGACGGCTCGGTCGGGCCCCAGCATTTT.

With respect to this clonotype: The germline gene is not matched at one end of the junction; a read error may be the cause. The genes are TRBV5-4 and TRBJ2-3, with a tentative D call TRBD2 (7 bases). From germline, CDR1 is SGHNT and CDR2 YYREEE (reference sequence). This CDR3 comprises 17 residues. The CDR3 region is CASSARGGGSAPDTQYF. The CDR3 bases are TGTGCCAGCAGCGCGAGGGGCGGGGGCAGTGCCCCAGATACCCAGTATTTC.

The sample holds a few counts of this clonotype. The chain is built from TRBV11-2 and TRBJ1-5; D call uncertain. The germline CDR1 and CDR2 sequences are SGHAT and FQNNGV. V was cut by 5 bases and J by 6 bases, with 11 bases left in between. The CDR3 consists of 13 residues. The CDR3, as DNA: TGTGCCAGCAGCCTAGGTAGGAGTCAGCCCCAGCATTTT. Encoded protein: CASSLGRSQPQHF.

There are a few counts of this clonotype. Here the CDR3 omits its conserved ending phenylalanine or tryptophan, so a read error is the likely source. The limits of the CDR3 on the DNA are not certain, so only TCRdb's listed CDR3 is given. V gene TRBV6-1 combines with J gene TRBJ2-3; the table calls TRBD1, which could not be checked here. Per the germline V gene, CDR1 is MNHNS and CDR2 is SASEGT. The CDR3 comprises 16 residues, both ends counted. The CDR3 spells CASSRRDLLAIQYFGA.

As to this clonotype: A much larger clonotype is one base distant, so this may be a read error. The chain couples TRBV12-3 or TRBV12-4 to TRBJ2-1, with 11 bases aligning to TRBD2. This CDR3 comprises 14 residues. CDR3 region: CASSLLAGGLPAYF. CDR3 DNA sequence: TGTGCCAGCAGTTTGCTAGCGGGGGGCCTACCCGCGTACTTC.

The gene calls are TRBV7-2 and TRBJ2-1, with 7 bases lining up with TRBD1. The better agreement between TRBJ2-5 and the DNA end casts doubt on the J call. The germline V gene has CDR1 SGHTA and CDR2 FQGNSA. The CDR3 is 13 residues long. This chain's CDR3 is CASSITGVGTQYF. The CDR3 coding sequence is TGTGCCAGCAGCATTACAGGGGTTGGGACCCAGTACTTC.

This chain links TRBV5-1 with TRBJ2-7; D is perhaps TRBD1 or TRBD2 (5 bases each). CDR1 is SGHRS, CDR2 YFSETQ, per germline. The CDR3 loop spans 16 amino acids. Trimming took 0 bases from V and 0 from J, leaving 13 bases between them. The CDR3 DNA follows: TGCGCCAGCAGCTTGGAAATGGGACGGAGCTCCTACGAGCAGTACTTC. Amino acids: CASSLEMGRSSYEQYF.

This clonotype appeared a few times. This chain links TRBV6-5 with TRBJ1-2; 9 bases map to TRBD1. This CDR3 has 15 residues. The trim removed 0 bases at V and 7 bases at J, leaving 6 bases unmatched. Germline V CDR1 and CDR2: MNHEY, SVGAGI. CDR3 sequence reads: CASSYSTQGAGGYTF. The CDR3 DNA follows: TGTGCCAGCAGTTACTCGACACAGGGGGCAGGTGGCTACACCTTC.

In its sample, this clonotype was seen many times. The V gene is TRBV7-8, the J gene TRBJ1-2; TRBD1 aligns across 7 bases. V shed 6 bases, J shed 4 bases, and the junction held 8 bases outside the gene matches. Per the germline V gene, CDR1 is SGHVS and CDR2 is FQNEAQ. This CDR3 is 14 amino acids long. CDR3 nucleotide sequence: TGTGCCAGCAGATACCCGGGACAGATCTATGGCTACACCTTC. It specifies CASRYPGQIYGYTF. The complete variable domain, with remaining parts taken from reference TRBV7-8 and TRBJ1-2, reads GAGVSQSPRYKVAKRGQDVALRCDPISGHVSLFWYQQALGQGPEFLTYFQNEAQLDKSGLPSDRFFAERPEGSVSTLKIQRTQQEDSAVYLCASRYPGQIYGYTFGSGTRLTVV.

Note on this clonotype: One end of the junction does not line up with germline, which may come from a read error. This sequence joins TRBV6-1 and TRBJ2-3, with 9 nucleotides matching TRBD2. Germline V gene data show CDR1 as MNHNS and CDR2 as SASEGT. CDR3 length: 18 amino acids. The CDR3 nucleotides read TGTGCGAGCAGTGGAGTGGGGGGCGGGGGGGGGGACAAAGAGACGCAGTATTTT. Protein sequence: CASSGVGGGGGDKETQYF.

This clonotype was seen many times. This rearrangement joins TRBV12-3 or TRBV12-4 to TRBJ1-5, with unresolved D. This CDR3 has 14 amino acids. V was shortened by 5 bases and J by 5 bases, with 13 bases between the two germline ends. The DNA of the CDR3 is TGTGCCAGCAGTCCCTCCGGTACAGATCAGCCCCAGCATTTT. As protein: CASSPSGTDQPQHF.

The sample holds a few counts of this clonotype. This chain links TRBV19 with TRBJ2-4; 11 positions match TRBD2. Unmatched junction bases numbered 16, after V lost 6 bases and J lost 3 bases. This CDR3 is built from 19 residues. In germline, CDR1 is LNHDA, CDR2 SQIVND (reference sequence). This CDR3 reads CASSELLLAGVSDKNIQYF. In DNA form, the CDR3 reads TGTGCCAGTAGCGAACTTTTACTAGCGGGAGTGTCAGACAAAAACATTCAGTACTTC.

As regards this clonotype: Mismatch with germline at one junction end may stem from a read error. The chain combines TRBV7-7 with TRBJ2-5; TRBD2 is a possible D gene (7 bases). The closer fit of TRBJ2-7 to the DNA end suggests the J call may be wrong. Per the germline V gene, CDR1 is SSHAT and CDR2 is FNYEAQ (reference sequence). The CDR3 extends over 13 amino acids. CDR3: CASSRGGGNEQYF. DNA of the CDR3: TGTGCTAGCAGCAGAGGGGGGGGCAACGAGCAGTACTTC.

Note on this clonotype: Mismatch with germline at one junction end may stem from a read error. This chain uses TRBV6-1 with TRBJ2-3; D assignment may be TRBD1 or TRBD2 (5 bases each). This CDR3 region has 15 residues. From germline, CDR1 is MNHNS and CDR2 SASEGT. CDR3 nucleotide sequence: TGTGCCAGCTCCTATTTTGGGGACGGCAAAGACACGCAGTATTTC. Translation: CASSYFGDGKDTQYF.

In this sample, this clonotype turned up many times. The V gene is TRBV6-1, the J gene TRBJ1-4; D is unclear. CDR1 MNHNS and CDR2 SASEGT come from the germline V gene. V lost 8 bases and J lost 10, with 20 bases in between. The CDR3 loop spans 14 amino acids. The CDR3 coding sequence is TGTGCCAGCTCCATATTAGAATCTGCGGGAAAACTGTTTTTT. Translating gives CASSILESAGKLFF.

This clonotype rates as medium-sized. The V gene is TRBV7-2, the J gene TRBJ2-5; D might be TRBD2 (7 bases). V was pared by 11 bases and J by 4 bases, with 20 bases between. Germline V lookup: CDR1 SGHTA, CDR2 FQGNSA. The CDR3 length is 14 residues. This CDR3 reads CASQEGGGVETQYF. CDR3 in DNA: TGTGCCTCTCAAGAGGGGGGGGGGGTAGAGACCCAGTACTTC.